This T cell receptor beta chain was captured in a study of blood T cell repertoires in COVID-19. Per the study methods: Estimated nucleated cell counts came from reference gene primer amplification. Libraries were prepared by immunoSEQ multiplex PCR; TCRdb keeps only in-frame clonotypes and omits some of them. The V and J calls and the clone size are those of that table, but D and trimming were determined from the DNA. The sample has a few hundred thousand clones, approximately 82% seen once. CDR1 MNHEY and CDR2 SMNVEV come from the germline V gene (reference sequence). This CDR3 has 11 amino acids. Deletions cut 3 bases from V and 10 bases from J, with 9 bases between. This clone was recorded a few times.

The chain recombines TRBV27 with TRBJ1-1; D is perhaps TRBD1 (5 bases). This sequence originates from a human donor in a cohort sampled during active COVID-19. Sample: peripheral blood. For the CDR3, the DNA is TGTGCCAGCAGTTTCGCGGGGCGAGCTTTCTTT. This sequence encodes CASSFAGRAFF.